The clone carrying this T cell receptor beta chain occurred once. Profiling relied on immunoSEQ multiplex PCR, and the TCRdb table lists in-frame clones only, not all of them. The sample carries 470,000 or so clones, 75% to 90% recorded once. Deletions cut 6 bases from V and 4 bases from J, with 15 bases between. The CDR3 length is 14 residues. Germline V gives CDR1 LNHDA, CDR2 SQIVND (reference sequence). These data belong to a study of blood T cell repertoires in COVID-19. Study context: Specimens from acute and convalescent COVID-19 originated in the United States, Italy and Spain. Nucleic acid was either cDNA or gDNA, and it came from T cells, B-cell-depleted T cells, or PBMCs.

The receptor was isolated from a human donor in a cohort sampled during active COVID-19. The material sequenced was peripheral blood. The V gene is TRBV19, the J gene TRBJ1-1; D is uncertain. This CDR3 is CASSEPRESTEAFF. The DNA for the CDR3 is TGTGCCAGTAGCGAACCTCGGGAGAGCACTGAAGCTTTCTTT.